The following is a T cell receptor (beta chain) sequence with its context. Its antigen is currently not known. Base qualities are not recorded, but no much larger clone differs from it by a single base. The germline V gene specifies SGHTA as CDR1 and FQGTGA as CDR2. Including cysteine and phenylalanine, the CDR3 has 15 amino acids. Only CDR3 DNA is held: 45 bases, read in frame from base 1. The germline ends are 9 bases apart after V is trimmed by 3 bases and J by 1 base. The data originate from a study of cytomegalovirus exposure and HLA in healthy donors (dated by TCRdb to about 2017). About the study as a whole: An earlier analysis of several hundred of the donors reported approximately 290 Gb of sequence data and some 120 million unique TCR beta sequences from about 200 million T cells. In a later genetic analysis, genome-wide SNP genotypes for about 55% of the roughly 700 donors were used, and that subset was treated as a discovery cohort. The aim of the study was to test whether cataloging public T cell receptors could identify signatures of past pathogen exposure. To predict cytomegalovirus infection status, the study brought together high-throughput TCR immunosequencing, statistical association of individual TCRs with disease status, and machine learning. On average, 235,054 unique TCR beta nucleotide sequences were sequenced per donor among a few hundred genotyped donors of the cohort, with roughly 18% of those sequences being non-productive. All discovery cohort repertoires had been generated using a single sequencing platform. The study used immunosequencing to profile the T cell repertoires of 600 to 850 subjects and linked those repertoires to cytomegalovirus serostatus. The later analysis used no new phenotypic data to find candidate immune exposures, relying instead on TCR beta sequences and their occurrence across donors. Several DR-DQ haplotypes were handled as single units for association and clustering because linkage in the cohort was strong. Typing coverage varied by locus: about 629-630 donors for A, B, C, DRB1 and DQB1; roughly 520 for DQA1; around 570 for DPA1; around 450 for DPB1. To decide whether each TCR beta V gene segment behaved as functional or pseudogenic, an earlier analysis of some 570 of the donors relied on high-throughput TCR beta sequencing. HLA typing included class I and class II loci at four-digit resolution. An early release covering more than 500 HLA-typed donors comprised about 300 gigabases of sequencing data and 85 million to 100 million unique TCR sequences. To study patterns of TCR occurrence, a later analysis re-analyzed previously published TCR beta repertoires from under 750 donors and added high-resolution HLA genotyping. Besides the first cohort of around 670 subjects, a separate validation cohort made up of roughly 120 different subjects was used. Among the approximately 420 genotyped donors, around 81% belonged to the genetic ancestry cluster associated with self-reported Caucasian donors. Alongside the repertoire data, information on donor age, sex, ethnicity and CMV serostatus was compiled.

Overall results and qualifications from the work: Compared with equally common non-associated chains, HLA-associated TCR beta chains in a later analysis were more clonally expanded and had lower generation probabilities. Because HLA typing was unavailable for some donors at each locus, only the typed subset was used in association tests. A cluster of highly shared sequence variants was judged likely to represent a technical artifact of the sequencing pipeline. Across donors, most TCR sequences were observed very rarely, whereas some public TCRs were present in many individuals. The cohort was sequenced for TCR beta chains only, and without alpha or paired-chain data the features that could be detected were limited. Because counts were too low, about 18 rarely observed V segments, including chromosome 9 orphons, were left out of the earlier analysis of approximately 580 of the donors. In an earlier analysis of about 600 of the donors, most TCR beta V segments appeared in productive rearrangements about 87% or about 30% of the time, broadly matching IMGT annotations. A further reported finding was that TCR beta sequences accurately predicted the HLA-A and HLA-B alleles for most subjects in the first cohort. Correlated functional status among segregating V segments might reflect linkage disequilibrium, but an unknown experimental factor could not be ruled out. The presence/absence analyses assumed that sequencing depth was roughly uniform across donors, and that assumption may not be true. Assigning TCR associations to individual alleles was difficult when HLA alleles, especially DR and DQ, strongly co-occurred. According to a later analysis, most CMV-associated TCR beta chains appeared to be HLA-restricted, and the HLA associations seemed to be driven largely by CMV exposure. Several of the top co-occurrence clusters appeared to be linked to parvovirus B19, influenza, CMV and Epstein-Barr virus, according to a later analysis. A later genetic analysis associated a missense DCLRE1C variant with V-gene and J-gene trimming of TCR beta chains, and an independent cohort replicated the association. In a later analysis, TCR association rates were found to vary across HLA loci, with the most associated TCRs seen for DRB1 alleles and the fewest for HLA-C alleles. Some IMGT-functional V segments, including TRBV6-2 and TRBV6-3, could not be told apart with the 87-base-pair reads, so those segments were excluded. Specific HLA alleles were associated with 15,000 to 20,000 TCR beta sequences at a false discovery rate of 0.05 in a later analysis. In a later genetic analysis, fewer N-insertions in productive TCRs were reported among donors in an Asian-associated ancestry cluster than the 666-donor mean. The classifier was reported to diagnose cytomegalovirus status with high specificity and sensitivity in both the original and validation cohorts. It was suggested by the authors that the approach could potentially be generalized to other disease states and immunological phenotypes. For the cohort, immune exposure information was limited to CMV serostatus. In the study, 164 TCR beta chains were listed as associated with cytomegalovirus. A few of the identified cytomegalovirus-associated TCR beta chains were confirmed in vitro to be specific for cytomegalovirus antigens.

The cohort was made up of about 670 healthy bone marrow donors. At the time of sampling, every cohort member was nominally healthy, though immune exposures that went unrecorded were likely present. The donor tested CMV seronegative, placing the donor among the 350 to 400 seronegative members of the cohort. Every donor gave a peripheral blood sample, and the peripheral blood mononuclear cells from that sample were used for TCR beta sequencing. Genomic DNA extraction from the blood cell samples was performed with the Qiagen DNeasy Blood Extraction Kit. Libraries were built with the immunoSEQ multiplex PCR assay. For the multiplex PCR, a mixture combining 60 forward primers for TCR Vbeta segments and 13 reverse primers for TCR Jbeta segments was used. A multiplex PCR assay on genomic DNA amplified the CDR3 region of rearranged TCR beta genes. The Illumina HiSeq System was used to sequence the amplified TCR beta libraries as 87-base-pair reads. Processing in the source paper ran as follows. Across the 666 repertoires, a later analysis counted 80 million or so unique TCR beta chains, 9 million to 14 million of which were shared by at least two donors. Raw reads were error-corrected and collapsed into unique sequences with a nearest-neighbor algorithm that merged closely related sequences to remove PCR and sequencing errors. Alignment of CDR3 sequences to IMGT reference sequences was used to assign V, D and J gene segments. For a sequence to be retained, a match of at least six nucleotides was required to both a V gene segment and a J gene segment. A rearrangement counted as productive if the CDR3 had no stop codons and remained in frame with V and J, and every other rearrangement counted as non-productive. Following IMGT convention, CDR3 was defined as the stretch from the second conserved V-encoded cysteine up to the conserved J-encoded phenylalanine. The earlier analysis of about 640 of the donors excluded any sequence lacking an unambiguous match to a single V gene segment. In an earlier analysis of approximately 500 of the donors, a V segment was called functional when productive rearrangements were above 56.7%, and segregating when the standard deviation between donors exceeded 5%. A statistical classification framework was developed to diagnose cytomegalovirus status using the catalog of TCR beta chain sequences. In a later analysis, V and J genes were assigned by comparing TCR nucleotide sequences against IMGT/GENE-DB human TR gene sequences. Using the TCRdist pipeline, a later analysis assigned CDR3 sequences along with most-parsimonious VDJ recombination scenarios. In a later analysis, every TCR beta chain was defined by the combination of its CDR3 amino acid sequence and its V-gene family, and reads without a unique V-gene family were dropped. In a later analysis, 550 to 650 highly shared, low-generation-probability nucleotide sequences were removed to address suspected cross-contamination and a sequencing artifact. A later analysis calculated a clonal expansion index for each public chain from normalized within-repertoire ranks of inferred template counts. Generation probabilities in a later analysis came from a VDJ recombination model fitted to out-of-frame rearrangements, and those results were checked against IGoR. In a later analysis, hypergeometric tests were used to score TCR-TCR, TCR-HLA and TCR-CMV co-occurrence, with a repertoire-size bias correction applied to TCR pairs. To estimate false discovery rates, a later analysis permuted the HLA or CMV assignments 20 times. A later analysis grouped co-occurring TCRs with DBSCAN, adding TCRdist sequence similarity when clustering within HLA-allele-positive subsets. Repertoires with fewer than 30,000 or more than 120,000 public chains were left out of co-occurrence clustering, as were five repertoires with anomalous nucleotide sharing. TCRdb obtained this table from immuneACCESS and retained in-frame rearrangements with V and J assigned. These tables miss some clones; where compared with another copy, unresolved V genes account for less than half of the shortfall, and the remainder is unexplained. The V and J calls and the clone size are those of that table, but D and trimming were determined from the DNA. The sample table shows 200,000 to 250,000 clones, and about 79% are seen once. The top ten constitute around 1.8% of the sample.

Here the chain combines TRBV7-3 and TRBJ2-2, and the D gene may be TRBD2, 5 bases matching. Specimen: PBMCs. This receptor was taken from a man younger than 30 in good health and CMV-seronegative. The CDR3 region has the sequence CASSFGDLNTGELFF. At the DNA level, the sequence is TGTGCCAGCAGCTTCGGGGATTTGAACACCGGGGAGCTGTTTTTT. Supplemented by the reference TRBV7-3 and TRBJ2-2 proteins around the CDR3, the complete variable domain is GAGVSQTPSNKVTEKGKYVELRCDPISGHTALYWYRQSLGQGPEFLIYFQGTGAADDSGLPNDRFFAVRPEGSVSTLKIQRTERGDSAVYLCASSFGDLNTGELFFGEGSRLTVL.